These T cell receptor beta chains were read from a single sample in a study of HIV-infected patients and healthy controls. TCRdb called the 5' RACE reads again in MiXCR, with one record for every CDR3 protein. The sample shows approximately 16,000 distinct CDR3 sequences, more than 8.5% of them seen only once. The sample comprised blood. Source of these receptors: an adult in good health. The CDR3 runs from the conserved cysteine through the conserved F or W. Each record gives: CDR3 protein, CDR3 DNA, V gene, J gene, D gene, clone size. D genes are given only for firm matches. Size is omitted from some rows. Given values are once, few, many or a class for expanded clones.

CSARDTNNEQFF	TGCAGTGCCAGGGACACTAACAATGAGCAGTTCTTC	TRBV20-1	TRBJ2-1	NA	medium-sized
CASSLGLMTGTYNEQFF	TGCGCCAGCAGCTTGGGTCTAATGACAGGGACATACAATGAGCAGTTCTTC	TRBV5-1	TRBJ2-1	TRBD1	many
CSVGANTNEQFF	TGCAGCGTTGGAGCCAACACCAATGAGCAGTTCTTC	TRBV29-1	TRBJ2-1	NA	medium-sized
CASSVEFRGIQYF	TGTGCCAGCAGCGTAGAATTTCGTGGCATTCAGTACTTC	TRBV9	TRBJ2-4	NA	many
CASSYRSGRIGETQYF	TGTGCCAGCAGTTACCGTAGCGGGAGAATCGGAGAGACCCAGTACTTC	TRBV6-5	TRBJ2-5	TRBD2	medium-sized
CASLETSGTDTQYF	TGTGCCAGTCTCGAGACTAGCGGTACGGATACGCAGTATTTT	TRBV19	TRBJ2-3	TRBD2	few
CACTSGYNEQFF	TGTGCCTGTACTAGCGGTTACAATGAGCAGTTCTTC	TRBV6-5	TRBJ2-1	TRBD2	many
CASRLGQGVTYEQYF	TGTGCCAGCAGACTTGGACAGGGGGTTACCTACGAGCAGTACTTC	TRBV6-2/TRBV6-3	TRBJ2-7	TRBD1	many
CAISDSHYEQYF	TGTGCCATTAGTGACAGCCACTACGAGCAGTACTTC	TRBV11-2	TRBJ2-7	NA	few
CASSLGGHSGNTIYF	TGTGCCAGCAGCTTGGGGGGACACTCTGGAAACACCATATATTTT	TRBV5-6	TRBJ1-3	NA	NA
CASSGPGVQNEQFF	TGTGCCAGCAGCGGGCCGGGAGTTCAGAATGAGCAGTTCTTC	TRBV6-6	TRBJ2-1	NA	few
CASSYSSQGWPDTQYF	TGTGCCAGCAGTTACTCGAGTCAGGGGTGGCCAGATACGCAGTATTTT	TRBV6-5	TRBJ2-3	NA	NA
CASTEGFKNTEAFF	TGTGCCAGCACTGAGGGGTTCAAGAACACTGAAGCTTTCTTT	TRBV6-5	TRBJ1-1	NA	many
CSATTASGANVLTF	TGCAGTGCAACGACAGCCTCTGGGGCCAACGTCCTGACTTTC	TRBV20-1	TRBJ2-6	NA	NA
CASSYPGTPRGEELFF	TGTGCCAGCAGTTACCCCGGGACACCTCGAGGGGAGGAGCTGTTTTTT	TRBV6-2/TRBV6-3	TRBJ2-2	NA	many
CASSQVKNTEAFF	TGTGCCAGCAGCCAAGTGAAGAACACTGAAGCTTTCTTT	TRBV3-1	TRBJ1-1	NA	medium-sized
CSARQGGTEAFF	TGCAGTGCTAGACAGGGGGGGACTGAAGCTTTCTTT	TRBV20-1	TRBJ1-1	TRBD1	few
CSARDQGHTDTQYF	TGCAGTGCTAGAGATCAGGGGCACACAGATACGCAGTATTTT	TRBV20-1	TRBJ2-3	NA	many
CASSPREGSYNEQFF	TGTGCCAGCTCACCACGGGAGGGCTCCTACAATGAGCAGTTCTTC	TRBV18	TRBJ2-1	TRBD2	many
CASSFRSEQFF	TGTGCCAGCAGCTTCCGGAGTGAGCAGTTCTTC	TRBV11-3	TRBJ2-1	NA	many
CSASARTPLHF	TGCAGTGCTAGTGCCCGGACACCCCTCCACTTT	TRBV20-1	TRBJ1-6	NA	many
CASSHSGVLASETQYF	TGTGCCAGCAGCCATTCCGGAGTACTAGCATCAGAGACCCAGTACTTC	TRBV3-1	TRBJ2-5	NA	many
CSARDSGSSYNEQFF	TGCAGTGCTAGAGATAGCGGGAGCTCCTACAATGAGCAGTTCTTC	TRBV20-1	TRBJ2-1	TRBD2	many
CASSLISPGELFF	TGTGCCAGCAGCCTGATTTCCCCCGGGGAGCTGTTTTTT	TRBV7-9	TRBJ2-2	NA	few
CASSQAYRQGPDTQYF	TGCGCCAGCAGCCAAGCGTACCGACAGGGGCCAGATACGCAGTATTTT	TRBV4-3	TRBJ2-3	TRBD1	few
CASSYYAVNQPQHF	TGTGCCAGCAGTTATTATGCAGTTAATCAGCCCCAGCATTTT	TRBV6-2/TRBV6-3	TRBJ1-5	NA	many
CASSEEKNTEAFF	TGTGCCAGCAGTGAAGAAAAGAACACTGAAGCTTTCTTT	TRBV2	TRBJ1-1	NA	few
CSVEGTSERRNEQFF	TGCAGCGTTGAAGGGACTAGCGAGAGGAGGAATGAGCAGTTCTTC	TRBV29-1	TRBJ2-1	TRBD2	many
CARPPGLAGGPHNEQFF	TGTGCCAGACCACCGGGACTAGCGGGAGGACCTCACAATGAGCAGTTCTTC	TRBV28	TRBJ2-1	TRBD2	many
CSARDGSGQETQYF	TGCAGTGCTAGAGACGGGAGTGGCCAAGAGACCCAGTACTTC	TRBV20-1	TRBJ2-5	NA	many
CASSKQGGTEAFF	TGTGCCAGCAGTAAACAGGGTGGGACTGAAGCTTTCTTT	TRBV6-6	TRBJ1-1	NA	few
CASGRGGYQETQYF	TGTGCTAGTGGTCGCGGGGGGTACCAAGAGACCCAGTACTTC	TRBV12-5	TRBJ2-5	TRBD2	many
CASSPTTGYQRMAF	TGTGCCAGCAGCCCAACTACAGGGTATCAAAGGATGGCGTTT	TRBV7-8	TRBJ1-1	NA	few
CASRYSGGPIYGYTF	TGTGCCAGCAGATACTCCGGGGGGCCTATCTATGGCTACACCTTC	TRBV27	TRBJ1-2	NA	many
CSVFQGMGYEKLFF	TGCAGCGTTTTCCAGGGGATGGGATATGAAAAACTGTTTTTT	TRBV29-1	TRBJ1-4	NA	many
CSVGLAGSYEQYF	TGCAGCGTTGGACTAGCGGGCTCCTACGAGCAGTACTTC	TRBV29-1	TRBJ2-7	TRBD2	NA
CSATPPPGNPGDEQYF	TGCAGTGCTACTCCCCCTCCAGGGAACCCAGGGGACGAGCAGTACTTC	TRBV20-1	TRBJ2-7	NA	NA
CASSFDTDTQYF	TGTGCCAGCAGCTTTGACACAGATACGCAGTATTTT	TRBV7-9	TRBJ2-3	NA	few
CAWSVNDQETQYF	TGTGCCTGGAGTGTGAATGACCAAGAGACCCAGTACTTC	TRBV30	TRBJ2-5	NA	many
CASSIRRSNEKLFF	TGTGCCAGTAGTATCCGGCGGTCTAATGAAAAACTGTTTTTT	TRBV19	TRBJ1-4	NA	many
CASTTGADTSEQFF	TGTGCCAGCACCACCGGGGCCGACACATCTGAGCAGTTCTTC	TRBV6-5	TRBJ2-1	NA	many
CASSLADGGGLDGYTF	TGTGCCAGCAGCTTAGCGGATGGGGGAGGGCTGGATGGCTACACCTTC	TRBV11-2	TRBJ1-2	NA	few
CASSLHGGGQPQHF	TGTGCCAGCAGCTTGCATGGGGGCGGACAGCCCCAGCATTTT	TRBV5-6	TRBJ1-5	NA	many
CASSYRDTGELFF	TGTGCCAGCAGTTACAGGGACACCGGGGAGCTGTTTTTT	TRBV6-2/TRBV6-3	TRBJ2-2	NA	many
CASNPRSGRQPQHF	TGTGCCAGCAATCCCAGGAGTGGGCGTCAGCCCCAGCATTTT	TRBV2	TRBJ1-5	NA	many
CASSSVDLFGDTQYF	TGTGCCAGCAGTTCCGTCGATCTGTTCGGAGATACGCAGTATTTT	TRBV28	TRBJ2-3	NA	NA
CASRKGTAHPLTDTQYF	TGTGCCAGCAGAAAGGGGACAGCGCACCCCCTCACAGATACGCAGTATTTT	TRBV5-8	TRBJ2-3	TRBD1	many
CASSTSGPLSGLETQYF	TGTGCCAGCAGCACGAGCGGTCCGTTGTCCGGGTTAGAGACCCAGTACTTC	TRBV7-2	TRBJ2-5	NA	few
CASSSTTRGDGYTF	TGTGCCAGCAGCTCAACGACAAGGGGGGATGGCTACACCTTC	TRBV7-9	TRBJ1-2	NA	few
CATSALDTQYF	TGTGCCACCAGTGCTCTAGATACGCAGTATTTT	TRBV24-1	TRBJ2-3	NA	many
CATTRGSGTADTQYF	TGTGCCACAACACGGGGTAGCGGGACGGCAGATACGCAGTATTTT	TRBV7-2	TRBJ2-3	TRBD2	many
CASGDRVTDTQYF	TGTGCCAGCGGAGACAGGGTCACAGATACGCAGTATTTT	TRBV11-3	TRBJ2-3	TRBD1	medium-sized